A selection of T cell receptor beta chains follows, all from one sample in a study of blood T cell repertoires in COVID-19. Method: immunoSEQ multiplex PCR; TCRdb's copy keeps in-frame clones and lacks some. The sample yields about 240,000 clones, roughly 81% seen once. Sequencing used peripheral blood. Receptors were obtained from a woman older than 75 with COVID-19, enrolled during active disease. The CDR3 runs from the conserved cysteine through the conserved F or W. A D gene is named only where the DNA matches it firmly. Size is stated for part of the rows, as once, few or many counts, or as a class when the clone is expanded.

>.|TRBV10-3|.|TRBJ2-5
TGTGCCATACAGGGACAACTCCAAGAGACCCAGTACTTC
CAIQGQLQETQYF
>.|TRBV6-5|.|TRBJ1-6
TGTGCCAGCCTTGGCGGATTCTATAATTCACCCCTCCACTTT
CASLGGFYNSPLHF
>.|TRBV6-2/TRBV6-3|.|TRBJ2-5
TGTGCCAGCAGTTACCGGGACAAACAAGAGACCCAGTACTTC
CASSYRDKQETQYF
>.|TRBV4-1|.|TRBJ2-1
TGCGCCAGCAGCCAAGACTGGAGCGTGAGCTCCTACAATGAGCAGTTCTTC
CASSQDWSVSSYNEQFF
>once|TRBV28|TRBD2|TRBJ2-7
TGTGCCAGCAGTTTATGGGCTAGCGGGAGCTACGAGCAGTACTTC
CASSLWASGSYEQYF
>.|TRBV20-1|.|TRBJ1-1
TGCAGTGCTGTGGACTGGACTGAAGCTTTCTTT
CSAVDWTEAFF
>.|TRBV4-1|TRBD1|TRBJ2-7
TGCGCCAGCAGCAGTCCGGGACAGGGGCACTACGAGCAGTACTTC
CASSSPGQGHYEQYF
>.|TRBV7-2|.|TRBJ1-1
TGTGCCAGCAGCAAGCATCAGGGAGGTTTGAACACTGAAGCTTTCTTT
CASSKHQGGLNTEAFF
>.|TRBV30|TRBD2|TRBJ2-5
TGTGCCTGGAGTTCAGGGTTACCGGGAGGGACCCAGTACTTC
CAWSSGLPGGTQYF
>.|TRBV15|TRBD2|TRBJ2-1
TGTGCCACCAGCAGAGCTGGCGGGAGGTTGGGGACCTACAATGAGCAGTTCTTC
CATSRAGGRLGTYNEQFF
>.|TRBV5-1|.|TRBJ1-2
TGCGCCAGCAGCTTGGAGGCCAGATCAGCGAAAGGCTACACCTTC
CASSLEARSAKGYTF
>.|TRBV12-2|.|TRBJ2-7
TGTGCAAGTCGCTCCTCCCTCTCGAGCCCCCGACTTGAGTACTTC
CASRSSLSSPRLEYF
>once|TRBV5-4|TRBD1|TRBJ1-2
TGTGCCAGCAGCTTGCGGGGAATGACAGGGCCGGTGGAGGGCTACACCTTC
CASSLRGMTGPVEGYTF
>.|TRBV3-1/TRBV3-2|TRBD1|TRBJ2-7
TGTGCCAGCAGCCAATCAGGGGGCTCAGGCGAGCAGTACTTC
CASSQSGGSGEQYF
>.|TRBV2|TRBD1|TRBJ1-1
TGTGCCAGCAGGATCCTACAGGGGGGAGCTGAAGCTTTCTTT
CASRILQGGAEAFF
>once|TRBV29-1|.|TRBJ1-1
TGCAGCTCACGGGGGGGGCTGTACCCGAACACTGAAGCTTTCTTT
CSSRGGLYPNTEAFF
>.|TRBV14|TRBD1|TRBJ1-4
TGTGCCAGCAGCCAATTGGCAGGGGGCGAAGGGGAAAAACTGTTTTTT
CASSQLAGGEGEKLFF
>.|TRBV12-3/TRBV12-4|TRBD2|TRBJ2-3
TGTGCCGTTAAAAGCGGGGGCACAGATACGCAGTATTTT
CAVKSGGTDTQYF
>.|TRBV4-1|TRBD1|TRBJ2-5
TGCGCCAGCAGCCCCCGGTCGGGACAGGGGAGGGAGACCCAGTACTTC
CASSPRSGQGRETQYF
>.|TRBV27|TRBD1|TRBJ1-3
TGTGCCAGCAGTTCCAATAAATTAGGACAGGGGAGCACCATATATTTT
CASSSNKLGQGSTIYF
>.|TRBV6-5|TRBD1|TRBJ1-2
TGTGCCAGCAGTTACTCCCGGGGACAGGGAGGCTACACCTTC
CASSYSRGQGGYTF
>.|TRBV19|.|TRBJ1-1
TGTGCCAGTAGTATAGGAGGCAGTATCATGAACACTGAAGCTTTCTTT
CASSIGGSIMNTEAFF
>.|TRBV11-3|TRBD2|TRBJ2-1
TGTGCCAGCAGCTCCGACCTAGCGGGGGGCTTAAATGAGCAGTTCTTC
CASSSDLAGGLNEQFF
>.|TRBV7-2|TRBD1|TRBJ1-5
TGTGCCAGCAGCTTGAGACAGGGTGATCAGCCCCAGCATTTT
CASSLRQGDQPQHF
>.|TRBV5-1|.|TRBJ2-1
TGCGCCAGCAGCTTCGGGACTTCTCGCAATGAGCAGTTCTTC
CASSFGTSRNEQFF
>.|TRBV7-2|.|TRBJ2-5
TGTGCCAGCAGCCCACCAGGGACACCCAAAGAGACCCAGTACTTC
CASSPPGTPKETQYF
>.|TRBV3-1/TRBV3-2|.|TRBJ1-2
TGTGCCAGCAGCCAAGTGGGAGGGGCCGGTGGCTACACCTTC
CASSQVGGAGGYTF
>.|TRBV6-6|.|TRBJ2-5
TGTGCCAGCAGTTATAGTGCCACTCAGAGGGAGACCCAGTACTTC
CASSYSATQRETQYF
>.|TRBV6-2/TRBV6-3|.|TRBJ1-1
TGTGCCAGCAGTTATGGAGGAGGTAGTACTGAAGCTTTCTTT
CASSYGGGSTEAFF
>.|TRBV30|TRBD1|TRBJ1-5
TGTGCCTGGAGTGGGGACAGGGGGAATCAGCCCCAGCATTTT
CAWSGDRGNQPQHF
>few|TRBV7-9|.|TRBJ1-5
TGTGCCAGCAGCTTAGCGCAGGACAATCAGCCCCAGCATTTT
CASSLAQDNQPQHF
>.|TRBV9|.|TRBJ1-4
TGTGCCAGCAGCGTAGGTAATACTGCAACTAATGAAAAACTGTTTTTT
CASSVGNTATNEKLFF
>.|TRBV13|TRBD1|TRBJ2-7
TGTGCCAGCAGCTTAGTGGGACAGGGGCCCTACGAGCAGTACTTC
CASSLVGQGPYEQYF
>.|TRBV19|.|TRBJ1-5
TGTGCCAGTAGTACACAGGGTCAGGGACAGCCCCAGCATTTT
CASSTQGQGQPQHF
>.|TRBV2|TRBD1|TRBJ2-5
TGTGCCAGCAGTGAAGGGAGGGGGACAGGGAGAAAAGAGACCCAGTACTTC
CASSEGRGTGRKETQYF